This T cell receptor (beta chain) was captured by sequencing in a study of control samples from healthy donors and cancer patients. Produced via immunoSEQ multiplex PCR; TCRdb's table is partial and in-frame only. The profile shows about 150,000 clones, roughly 93% of them singletons. Germline-derived CDR1 and CDR2 are KGHSH and LQKENI. Losses at the gene ends were 4 bases for V and 4 bases for J; bases not matched to a gene: 7. The CDR3 length is 15 residues. The sequenced material came from blood. This TCR was sampled from a man aged 45-60 years in good health. This chain links TRBV18 with TRBJ1-2; TRBD1 matches at 9 bases. As DNA, the CDR3 is TGTGCCAGCTCACTCCGGGACAGGGATCCCTATGGCTACACCTTC. Translated, it gives CASSLRDRDPYGYTF. The full variable domain, in which reference TRBV18 and TRBJ1-2 provide the parts outside the CDR3, is NAGVMQNPRHLVRRRGQEARLRCSPMKGHSHVYWYRQLPEEGLKFMVYLQKENIIDESGMPKERFSAEFPKEGPSILRIQQVVRGDSAAYFCASSLRDRDPYGYTFGSGTRLTVV.